This TCR beta chain appears in the sequencing data of a study of shared clonotypes between healthy human individuals. On the study more broadly: In total, the donors were two women and a few men aged 18 to 49. A donor's plate count was three for CD4 naive and three for CD4 memory; CD8 naive had two and CD8 memory one.

From CD4+ cells came CD45RA+ naive and CD45RA-negative memory subsets. V was cut by 5 bases and J by 8 bases, with 12 bases left in between. CDR1 is MNHNS, CDR2 SASEGT, per germline. The CDR3 totals 12 residues. Using immunoSEQ multiplex PCR, the repertoire was profiled, and TCRdb retains in-frame clones only, with some absent. Of roughly 1,500,000 clones in the sample, 95% to 99% were seen once. The gene calls are TRBV6-1 and TRBJ1-1; no firm D call. Source material: naive CD4+ T cells sorted from blood. Sample subset: CD45RA+ positively selected. This TCR was recovered from a man aged 25 to 45 in good health. The CDR3 DNA reads as TGTGCCAGCAGTTATTGGGTTAGCGAAGCTTTCTTT. It is translated as CASSYWVSEAFF.